The 10 T cell receptor beta chains in this list originate from one sample, sequenced in a study of blood T cell repertoires in COVID-19. Here immunoSEQ multiplex PCR was the method, and the copy in TCRdb shows in-frame clones only, minus some. Of roughly 190,000 clones listed, about nine tenths were seen once; the top ten hold roughly 3.4%. Sample: peripheral blood. The receptors shown here come from a man aged 65-85 years with acute or convalescent COVID-19.

This rearrangement joins TRBV12-5 to TRBJ1-2, with D perhaps matching TRBD1 (6 bases). The V and J ends lost 3 bases and 2 bases respectively, with 7 bases between them. Germline-derived CDR1 and CDR2 are LGHNT and FRNRAP. CDR3 length equals 13 residues. As DNA, the CDR3 is TGTGCTAGTGGTTTTGGGACAAACTATGGCTACACCTTC. Translated, it gives CASGFGTNYGYTF.

V gene TRBV7-9 combines with J gene TRBJ2-1; D is uncertain. This CDR3 is 15 amino acids long. Germline values: CDR1 SEHNR, CDR2 FQNEAQ (reference sequence). Trimming stripped 1 base from V and 6 bases from J, with 13 bases between. CDR3 protein: CASSLGLVKLNEQFF. CDR3 nucleotide sequence: TGTGCCAGCAGCTTAGGACTGGTGAAACTCAATGAGCAGTTCTTC.

The chain links TRBV13 to TRBJ2-1; D uncertain. Between the trimmed V and J ends, which lost 5 bases and 5 bases, there was a span of 10 bases. The CDR3 totals 13 residues. Germline assignment: CDR1 PRHDT and CDR2 FYEKMQ (reference sequence). The CDR3 is CASSPLLNNEQFF. In nucleotides, the CDR3 is TGTGCCAGCAGCCCTCTACTTAACAATGAGCAGTTCTTC.

In its sample, this clone was seen once. V is TRBV9 and J is TRBJ2-3; 11 positions agree with TRBD2. Trimming at V came to 4 bases and at J to 5 bases, leaving 15 bases not matched to a gene. CDR1 is SGDLS, CDR2 YYNGEE, per germline. The CDR3 has 18 amino acids. CDR3 sequence reads: CASSSSGTSGPPGDTQYF. The DNA of the CDR3 is TGTGCCAGCAGCAGCTCCGGGACTAGCGGACCGCCGGGAGATACGCAGTATTTT.

J is TRBJ2-7 and V is TRBV5-4; D possibly corresponds to TRBD2 (6 bases). V dropped 4 bases and J dropped 7 bases, with 21 bases sitting between them. Germline V gene sequence: CDR1 SGHNT, CDR2 YYREEE (reference sequence). This CDR3 has 15 amino acids. The DNA for the CDR3 is TGTGCCAGCAGCCTCGGGACTTCTGCAAGGATAGAGCAGTACTTC. This encodes CASSLGTSARIEQYF.

V is TRBV5-5 and J is TRBJ1-2, with TRBD1 matching over 8 bases. Looked up from germline, CDR1 is SGHKS and CDR2 is YYEKEE (reference sequence). The CDR3 runs 14 residues. J lost 8 bases, V lost 0 bases, and 6 bases had no gene match. CDR3 sequence: CASSLEGQAGGYTF. As DNA, the CDR3 is TGTGCCAGCAGCTTGGAGGGACAGGCTGGCGGCTACACCTTC. The full variable domain, with the rest looked up from reference TRBV5-5 and TRBJ1-2, is DAGVTQSPTHLIKTRGQQVTLRCSPISGHKSVSWYQQVLGQGPQFIFQYYEKEERGRGNFPDRFSARQFPNYSSELNVNALLLGDSALYLCASSLEGQAGGYTFGSGTRLTVV.

The chain recombines TRBV5-3 with TRBJ1-6; D is undetermined. TRBV5-3 is assigned to the ORF class and has an uncertain function. V was cut by 0 bases and J by 10 bases, with 20 bases left in between. The CDR3 contains 17 residues. CDR3 sequence: CARSLEGVREAWSPLHF. Written as DNA, the CDR3 is TGTGCCAGAAGCTTGGAAGGAGTCAGAGAGGCATGGTCACCCCTCCACTTT.

This clone has just a few counts. This chain links TRBV6-2 or TRBV6-3 with TRBJ1-4; 7 positions agree with TRBD1. The V gene's germline CDR1 is MNHEY and CDR2 SVGEGT. The CDR3 length is 14 residues. The J segment lost 7 bases and the V segment lost 4 bases, leaving 6 bases of the junction unmatched. CDR3 protein: CASSLGQNAEKLFF. Written as DNA, the CDR3 is TGTGCCAGCAGTTTGGGACAGAATGCTGAAAAACTGTTTTTT.

This chain joins TRBV2 and TRBJ1-2; D unclear. The CDR3 length is 11 residues. CDR1 SNHLY and CDR2 FYNNEI come from the germline V gene. Deletions cut 7 bases from V and 8 bases from J, with 11 bases between. The CDR3 region is CASMFSTGYTF. CDR3 coding DNA: TGTGCCAGCATGTTCAGTACGGGCTACACCTTC.

The genes are TRBV5-4 and TRBJ2-1, with 10 bases matching TRBD2. The V segment lost 0 bases and the J segment 15 bases; nucleotides outside the gene matches: 9. The CDR3 totals 14 residues. The germline V gene has CDR1 SGHNT and CDR2 YYREEE (reference sequence). As DNA, the CDR3 is TGTGCCAGCAGCTTGGATGGTAGCGGGAGGCTGCCGTTCTTC. This encodes CASSLDGSGRLPFF.